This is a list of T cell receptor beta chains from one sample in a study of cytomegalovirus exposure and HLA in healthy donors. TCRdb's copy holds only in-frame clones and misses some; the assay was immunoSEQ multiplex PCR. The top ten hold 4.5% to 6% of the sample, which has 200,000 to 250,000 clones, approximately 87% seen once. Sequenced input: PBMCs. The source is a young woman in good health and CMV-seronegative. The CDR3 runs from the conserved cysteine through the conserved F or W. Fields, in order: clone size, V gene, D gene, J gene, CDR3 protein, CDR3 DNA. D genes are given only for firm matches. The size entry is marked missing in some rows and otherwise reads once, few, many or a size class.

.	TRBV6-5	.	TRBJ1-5	CASRARGHNQPQHF	TGTGCCAGCAGGGCCAGGGGACACAATCAGCCCCAGCATTTT
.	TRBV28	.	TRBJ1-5	CASSGQSNQPQHF	TGTGCCAGCTCTGGACAGAGCAATCAGCCCCAGCATTTT
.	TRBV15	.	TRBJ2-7	CATSRESPPNEQYF	TGTGCCACCAGCAGAGAGAGCCCCCCCAACGAGCAGTACTTC
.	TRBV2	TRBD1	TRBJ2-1	CASSSQGTEQFF	TGTGCCAGCAGTTCACAGGGGACTGAGCAGTTCTTC
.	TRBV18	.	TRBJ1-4	CASSPRQSGKLFF	TGTGCCAGCTCACCACGGCAGTCTGGTAAACTGTTTTTT
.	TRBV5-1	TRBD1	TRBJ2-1	CASRPRQGSSGSSYNEQFF	TGCGCCAGCCGACCCCGACAGGGATCCTCAGGAAGCTCCTACAATGAGCAGTTCTTC
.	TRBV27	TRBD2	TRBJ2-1	CATTTSGSSYNEQFF	TGTGCCACCACGACTAGCGGCTCTTCCTACAATGAGCAGTTCTTC
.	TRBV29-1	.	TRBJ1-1	CSVREVGVRNTEAFF	TGCAGCGTGCGGGAGGTCGGGGTAAGGAACACTGAAGCTTTCTTT
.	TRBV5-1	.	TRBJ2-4	CASSPGVAKNIQYF	TGCGCCAGCAGCCCAGGGGTAGCCAAAAACATTCAGTACTTC
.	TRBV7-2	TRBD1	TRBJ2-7	CASSRDSLYEQYF	TGTGCCAGCAGCCGGGACAGCCTCTACGAGCAGTACTTC
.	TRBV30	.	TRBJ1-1	CAWSLQGSTEAFF	TGTGCCTGGAGTCTACAGGGTAGCACTGAAGCTTTCTTT
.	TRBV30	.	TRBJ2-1	CAWSVLNNEQFF	TGTGCCTGGAGTGTACTAAACAATGAGCAGTTCTTC
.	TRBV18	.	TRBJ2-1	CASSSGGDEQFF	TGTGCCAGCTCATCGGGCGGGGATGAGCAGTTCTTC
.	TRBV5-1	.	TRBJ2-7	CASSLAETSYEQYF	TGCGCCAGCAGCTTGGCCGAAACCTCCTACGAGCAGTACTTC
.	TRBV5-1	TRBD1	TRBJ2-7	CASSLLGTGGEEQYF	TGCGCCAGCAGCTTGTTGGGGACAGGGGGCGAAGAGCAGTACTTC
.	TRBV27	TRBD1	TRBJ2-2	CASSFGTANTGELFF	TGTGCCAGCAGTTTTGGGACAGCCAACACCGGGGAGCTGTTTTTT
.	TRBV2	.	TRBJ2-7	CASHRGDYEQYF	TGTGCCAGCCACCGTGGGGACTACGAGCAGTACTTC
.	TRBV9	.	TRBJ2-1	CASSVEPWSNEQFF	TGTGCCAGCAGCGTAGAACCCTGGAGCAATGAGCAGTTCTTC
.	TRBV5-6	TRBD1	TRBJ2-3	CASSPGQTSTDTQYF	TGTGCCAGCAGCCCGGGACAGACTAGCACAGATACGCAGTATTTT
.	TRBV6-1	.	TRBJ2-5	CASSEGGASETQYF	TGTGCCAGCAGTGAGGGGGGGGCTAGTGAGACCCAGTACTTC
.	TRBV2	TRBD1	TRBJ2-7	CASSEGQGAEQYF	TGTGCCAGCAGTGAGGGACAGGGGGCCGAGCAGTACTTC
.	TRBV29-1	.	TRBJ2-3	CSVAHGTDTQYF	TGCAGCGTCGCCCACGGGACAGATACGCAGTATTTT
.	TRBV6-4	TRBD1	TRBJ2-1	CASSLDRANNEQFF	TGTGCCAGCAGCCTTGACAGGGCGAACAATGAGCAGTTCTTC
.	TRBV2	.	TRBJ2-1	CASTSLGLVVDEQFF	TGTGCCAGCACCTCTCTAGGTCTGGTTGTAGATGAGCAGTTCTTC
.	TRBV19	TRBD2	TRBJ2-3	CASNLGLATDTQYF	TGTGCCAGTAATCTGGGACTAGCGACAGATACGCAGTATTTT
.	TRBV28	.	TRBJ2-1	CASSDRDGGSVGQFF	TGTGCCAGCAGTGACCGGGACGGGGGATCGGTGGGGCAGTTCTTC
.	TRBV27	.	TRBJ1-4	CASSLWSGNEKLFF	TGTGCCAGCAGTTTATGGTCGGGTAATGAAAAACTGTTTTTT
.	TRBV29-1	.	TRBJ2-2	CSVEAGWNTGELFF	TGCAGCGTTGAGGCGGGCTGGAACACCGGGGAGCTGTTTTTT
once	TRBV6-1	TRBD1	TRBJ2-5	CATLGGQGETQYF	TGTGCCACCTTAGGAGGACAGGGGGAGACCCAGTACTTC
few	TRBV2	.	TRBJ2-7	CASREGRAEQYF	TGTGCCAGCAGGGAGGGTAGGGCCGAGCAGTACTTC
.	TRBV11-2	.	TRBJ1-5	CASSPEDQPQHF	TGTGCCAGCAGCCCTGAGGATCAGCCCCAGCATTTT
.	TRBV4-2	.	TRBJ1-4	CASSKQDLREKLFF	TGTGCCAGCAGTAAGCAGGACCTAAGGGAAAAACTGTTTTTT
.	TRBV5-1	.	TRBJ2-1	CASSVSGNNEQFF	TGCGCCAGCAGCGTATCGGGGAACAATGAGCAGTTCTTC
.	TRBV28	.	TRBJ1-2	CASSDLNYGYTF	TGTGCCAGCAGTGACCTCAACTATGGCTACACCTTC
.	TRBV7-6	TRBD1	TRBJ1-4	CASSSVRQGMNEKLFF	TGTGCCAGCAGCTCGGTCAGACAGGGGATGAATGAAAAACTGTTTTTT
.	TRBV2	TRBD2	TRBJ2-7	CASRDTRGDYEQYF	TGTGCCAGCAGGGACACCCGGGGGGACTACGAGCAGTACTTC
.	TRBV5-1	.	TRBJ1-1	CASSLDGQLNTEAFF	TGCGCCAGCAGCTTGGACGGACAGCTGAACACTGAAGCTTTCTTT
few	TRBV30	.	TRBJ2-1	CAWSVPLGGNNEQFF	TGTGCCTGGAGTGTACCCCTGGGCGGGAACAATGAGCAGTTCTTC
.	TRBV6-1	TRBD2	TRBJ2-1	CASSGGTSGVSSYNEQFF	TGTGCCAGCAGTGGGGGGACTAGCGGGGTCAGCTCCTACAATGAGCAGTTCTTC
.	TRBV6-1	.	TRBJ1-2	CASSEGQGGYGYTF	TGTGCCAGCAGTGAAGGGCAGGGAGGCTATGGCTACACCTTC
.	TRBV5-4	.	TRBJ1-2	CASSVGSLYGYTF	TGTGCCAGCAGTGTGGGAAGTCTTTATGGCTACACCTTC
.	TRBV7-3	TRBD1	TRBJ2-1	CASSLSGTGKDEQFF	TGTGCCAGCAGCTTATCCGGGACAGGGAAAGATGAGCAGTTCTTC
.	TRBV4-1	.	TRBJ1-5	CASSQGEALNQPQHF	TGCGCCAGCAGCCAAGGTGAGGCCTTAAATCAGCCCCAGCATTTT
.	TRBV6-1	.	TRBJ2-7	CASSGESKFREYF	TGTGCCAGCAGTGGTGAGTCGAAGTTTAGGGAGTACTTC
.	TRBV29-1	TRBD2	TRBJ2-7	CSVDTSGSFYEQYF	TGCAGCGTTGATACTAGCGGTTCCTTCTACGAGCAGTACTTC
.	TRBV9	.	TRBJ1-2	CASSVGELTSGYTF	TGTGCCAGCAGCGTGGGCGAACTAACGTCTGGCTACACCTTC
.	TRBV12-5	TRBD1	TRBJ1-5	CASGLFTDPGQGVRSNQPQHF	TGTGCTAGTGGTTTGTTCACTGATCCGGGACAGGGGGTACGGAGCAATCAGCCCCAGCATTTT
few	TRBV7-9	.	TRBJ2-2	CASRPQGSATGELFF	TGTGCCAGCAGGCCTCAGGGATCTGCCACCGGGGAGCTGTTTTTT
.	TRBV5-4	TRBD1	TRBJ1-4	CASSLDRGQYNEKLFF	TGTGCCAGCAGCTTGGACAGGGGGCAGTATAATGAAAAACTGTTTTTT
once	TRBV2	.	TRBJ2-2	CASSRAFTGELFF	TGTGCCAGCAGCCGGGCTTTCACCGGGGAGCTGTTTTTT
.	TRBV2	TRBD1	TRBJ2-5	CASNSDGTGGRYQETQYF	TGTGCCAGCAACTCAGACGGGACAGGGGGCCGGTACCAAGAGACCCAGTACTTC
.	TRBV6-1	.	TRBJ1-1	CASGGRLNTEAFF	TGTGCCAGCGGGGGACGGTTGAACACTGAAGCTTTCTTT
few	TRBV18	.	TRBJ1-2	CASSPSLGGGNYGYTF	TGTGCCAGCTCACCATCTTTAGGGGGGGGCAACTATGGCTACACCTTC